This TCR beta chain was profiled in a study of blood T cells in healthy people across ages. Remarks on this clonotype: Its matching antigen is unknown.

Next came a second PCR, run for roughly 7 to 12 cycles, which used a sample-barcoded 5' primer along with a J-beta primer mix. Each cDNA molecule received a tag from a template-switch adaptor that had 12 random nucleotides. TCRdb ran MiXCR on the 5' RACE reads and lists one entry per CDR3 protein. The sample includes some 880,000 distinct CDR3 sequences, 36% of them seen just once. Points from the study as a whole: The unsorted PBMCs prevented any conclusive comparison of naive versus antigen-experienced cells.

RNA extraction gave at least 5.5 micrograms of total RNA per sample. The sequenced sample was blood. This receptor was taken from a man younger than 35 in good health.

This chain's CDR3 is CASSSRTGSKDNEQYF. CDR3 DNA sequence: TGTGCCAGCAGTTCCCGGACAGGGTCGAAGGACAATGAGCAGTACTTC. The chain uses TRBV7-9 and TRBJ2-5; TRBD1 matches at 8 bases. Per the germline V gene, CDR1 is SEHNR and CDR2 is FQNEAQ (reference sequence). The CDR3 runs to 16 residues. With V trimmed by 6 bases and J by 11 bases, 20 bases remained unmatched. The full variable domain, completed using reference TRBV7-9 and TRBJ2-5, is DTGVSQNPRHKITKRGQNVTFRCDPISEHNRLYWYRQTLGQGPEFLTYFQNEAQLEKSRLLSDRFSAERPKGSFSTLEIQRTEQGDSAMYLCASSSRTGSKDNEQYFGPGTRLLVL.